This entry lists 12 T cell receptor beta chains sequenced from one sample in a study of shared clonotypes between healthy human individuals. Positive CCR7 selection of CD45RO-negative cells yielded the naive CD8 cells, and terminally differentiated effector memory CD45RA+ cells were excluded. TCRdb's table, derived via immunoSEQ multiplex PCR, lists solely in-frame clones and lacks some. In the table there are about 2.1 million clones, approximately 92% of which are singletons. Sequences were obtained from naive CD8+ T cells from PBMCs. The receptors here all came from a young man in good health. Some clones in this sample may be carry-over from other donors' samples.

This chain joins TRBV7-9 and TRBJ1-1, with 7 positions matching TRBD1. With 4 bases clipped from V and 7 bases from J, the junction kept 9 bases outside the gene matches. CDR3 length: 14 residues. The germline V gene has CDR1 SEHNR and CDR2 FQNEAQ (reference sequence). Here the CDR3 DNA reads TGTGCCAGCAGCTCCCGGACAGGAACCTTTGAAGCTTTCTTT. This translates into CASSSRTGTFEAFF.

Remarks on this clone: Different DNA sequences within this sample yield the same CDR3. The V call is TRBV27, the J call TRBJ2-1; no clear D gene. The CDR3 length is 12 residues. Germline V gives CDR1 MNHEY, CDR2 SMNVEV (reference sequence). The V and J ends lost 9 bases and 0 bases respectively, with 6 bases between them. CDR3 loop: CASRSSYNEQFF. The CDR3 coding sequence is TGTGCCAGTCGGAGCTCCTACAATGAGCAGTTCTTC.

CDR3 in DNA: TGTGCCAGCAGTCCGGGACAGGTAACATCCTACGAGCAGTACTTC. Encoded protein: CASSPGQVTSYEQYF. This chain joins TRBV27 and TRBJ2-7; 8 positions agree with TRBD1. CDR1 is MNHEY, CDR2 SMNVEV, per germline (reference sequence). The CDR3 contains 15 residues. With V trimmed by 5 bases and J by 1 base, 7 bases remained unmatched.

The chain joins TRBV6-5 to TRBJ1-2, with a weak D call TRBD1 (6 bases). The CDR3 has 11 residues. Germline lookup yields CDR1 MNHEY and CDR2 SVGAGI. Trimming shortened V by 9 bases and J by 10 bases, and 15 bases separated the two germline ends. In nucleotides, the CDR3 is TGTGCCAGTAGGAGGGGGGGTTACTACACCTTC. Its protein product is CASRRGGYYTF.

The chain links TRBV9 to TRBJ2-2; the match to TRBD2 covers 11 bases. V shed 0 bases, J shed 3 bases, and the junction held 13 bases outside the gene matches. This CDR3 comprises 20 residues. Germline V gene sequence: CDR1 SGDLS, CDR2 YYNGEE. The CDR3 reads CASSVATGGLAVFDTGELFF. The CDR3 nucleotides are TGTGCCAGCAGCGTAGCTACGGGGGGACTAGCGGTTTTTGACACCGGGGAGCTGTTTTTT. The whole variable domain, filled in from reference TRBV9 and TRBJ2-2, reads DSGVTQTPKHLITATGQRVTLRCSPRSGDLSVYWYQQSLDQGLQFLIQYYNGEERAKGNILERFSAQQFPDLHSELNLSSLELGDSALYFCASSVATGGLAVFDTGELFFGEGSRLTVL.

Of note for this clone: Distinct nucleotide sequences in the sample also encode this CDR3. The chain carries TRBV27 and TRBJ2-7, with a weak D call TRBD2 (6 bases). The V gene lost 3 bases and the J gene lost 3 bases, with 9 bases spanning the gap. The CDR3 is made up of 13 amino acids. The V gene's germline CDR1 is MNHEY and CDR2 SMNVEV (reference sequence). The CDR3 here is CASSFGRDYEQYF. The CDR3 DNA is TGTGCCAGCAGTTTTGGGCGGGACTACGAGCAGTACTTC.

The chain is built from TRBV5-4 and TRBJ2-7; D is perhaps TRBD2 (6 bases). From germline, CDR1 is SGHNT and CDR2 YYREEE (reference sequence). The CDR3 is 15 residues long. V was pared by 3 bases and J by 2 bases, with 15 bases between. The CDR3 DNA is TGTGCCAGCAGCTCGGGACTTAGTGTTACCTACGAGCAGTACTTC. This sequence encodes CASSSGLSVTYEQYF.

V and J are TRBV21-1 and TRBJ1-5; the D call of TRBD1 is as the table states it, not checked on the DNA. TRBV21-1 is deemed a pseudogene. The CDR3 sequence is 16 residues long. The CDR3 protein is CASSKRDRAGNQPQHF. Written as DNA, the CDR3 is TGTGCCAGCAGCAAACGGGACAGGGCTGGCAATCAGCCCCAGCATTTT.

V is TRBV9 and J is TRBJ2-7, with D possibly being TRBD1 (6 bases). Germline V gene lookup returns CDR1 SGDLS and CDR2 YYNGEE. The V end was cut by 3 bases, the J end by 6 bases, with 13 bases between. The CDR3 runs to 13 residues. Here the CDR3 reads CASSEAGVSEQYF. The CDR3 nucleotides read TGTGCCAGCAGCGAAGCAGGGGTCTCCGAGCAGTACTTC.

This clone came up a few times. The CDR3 DNA is TGCAGCGTCAACACAGATACGCAGTATTTT. Amino acids: CSVNTDTQYF. The chain couples TRBV29-1 to TRBJ2-3; D is ambiguous. CDR3 size: 10 residues. Trimming took off 6 bases at V and 2 bases at J, with 3 bases between the two ends. CDR1 is SQVTM and CDR2 is ANQGSEA in the germline V gene.

The chain employs TRBV7-2 and TRBJ2-5; 8 bases are a match to TRBD1. Germline V gives CDR1 SGHTA, CDR2 FQGNSA. The CDR3 spans 16 residues. The junction had 12 bases not matched to a gene; V was cut back by 5 bases and J by 4 bases. CDR3 residues: CASSTRQGPHLETQYF. The CDR3 nucleotides read TGTGCCAGCAGCACACGACAGGGGCCCCACCTAGAGACCCAGTACTTC.

With respect to this clone: The same CDR3 is also encoded by other DNA sequences in this sample. This chain connects TRBV7-9 to TRBJ1-3; D unclear. The CDR3 consists of 16 residues. The V and J ends lost 0 bases and 0 bases respectively, with 9 bases between them. Germline loops: CDR1 SEHNR, CDR2 FQNEAQ (reference sequence). The CDR3 loop reads CASSLALGDSGNTIYF. CDR3 coding DNA: TGTGCCAGCAGCTTAGCTTTAGGAGACTCTGGAAACACCATATATTTT.